Listed here are 16 T cell receptor beta chains from one sample, sequenced in a study. Clones were sequenced by immunoSEQ multiplex PCR, and TCRdb holds only the in-frame ones, with some missing. Of 40,000 to 55,000 clones listed, over 85% are singletons. The specimen sequenced was PBMCs. The receptor set was obtained from a man aged 40-55 years with rheumatoid arthritis.

The chain joins TRBV10-3 to TRBJ2-7; 10 positions agree with TRBD2. The CDR3 totals 14 residues. V lost 1 base, J lost 6 bases, and 3 bases stayed unmatched. The V gene's germline CDR1 is ENHRY and CDR2 SYGVKD. CDR3 residues: CAISEYSGRGEQYF. DNA for the CDR3: TGTGCCATCAGTGAGTACAGCGGGAGGGGCGAGCAGTACTTC.

This rearrangement joins TRBV6-6 to TRBJ1-2, with D possibly TRBD1 on 5 matching bases. The CDR3 has 14 amino acids. Germline CDR1 and CDR2: MNHNY and SVGAGI (reference sequence). Trimming shortened V by 2 bases and J by 10 bases, and 17 bases separated the two germline ends. The CDR3 DNA reads as TGTGCCAGCAGTTACGATCGGGGCCGGCCCCTCTACACCTTC. It is translated as CASSYDRGRPLYTF.

The gene calls are TRBV7-8 and TRBJ2-1; the match to TRBD2 covers 12 bases. The ends lost 1 base at V and 6 bases at J; junction bases unmatched: 7. Germline CDR1 reads SGHVS; CDR2 reads FQNEAQ. The CDR3 contains 17 residues. DNA of the CDR3: TGTGCCAGCAGCTTAGTCCCTAGCGGGAGGGCCGTCAATGAGCAGTTCTTC. Its protein is CASSLVPSGRAVNEQFF.

As DNA, the CDR3 is TGTGCCAGCAGCTTACGGACAGGGGGCAGGGAGACCCAGTACTTC. This sequence encodes CASSLRTGGRETQYF. J is TRBJ2-5 and V is TRBV5-6; 11 bases are shared with TRBD1. The CDR3 spans 15 residues. The germline gives CDR1 SGHDT, CDR2 YYEEEE. V gave up 2 bases and J gave up 5 bases; unmatched junction bases: 5.

The V gene is TRBV7-9, the J gene TRBJ2-6; D perhaps matches TRBD2 (5 bases). The V gene's germline CDR1 is SEHNR and CDR2 FQNEAQ (reference sequence). This CDR3 comprises 17 residues. V lost 2 bases to trimming and J lost 2 bases, with 13 bases between them. DNA for the CDR3: TGTGCCAGCAGCTTAATACACGCGAGGGCTGGGGCCAACGTCCTGACTTTC. This sequence encodes CASSLIHARAGANVLTF.

This chain joins TRBV24-1 and TRBJ1-2; D is ambiguous. Looked up from germline, CDR1 is KGHDR and CDR2 is SFDVKD. V gave up 2 bases and J gave up 3 bases, with 12 bases separating them. This CDR3 spans 15 amino acids. CDR3 region: CATSDSNPTDYGYTF. CDR3 coding DNA: TGTGCCACCAGTGATTCAAACCCCACGGACTATGGCTACACCTTC.

This clone was counted a single time. The chain links TRBV5-1 to TRBJ1-1, with TRBD1 matching 10 bases. This CDR3 comprises 16 residues. With V trimmed by 0 bases and J by 0 bases, 2 bases remained unmatched. The V gene's germline CDR1 is SGHRS and CDR2 YFSETQ. CDR3 coding DNA: TGCGCCAGCAGCTTGGTGGGACAGGGGTTGAACACTGAAGCTTTCTTT. It is translated as CASSLVGQGLNTEAFF.

For this clone: One junction end does not reproduce the germline sequence, and a read error may be involved. The gene calls are TRBV10-1 and TRBJ2-7; TRBD1 matches 7 bases. Germline CDR1 and CDR2: WNHNN and SYGVQD (reference sequence). The CDR3 totals 15 residues. DNA for the CDR3: TGCGCCAGCAGTGAGTCGACAGGGAACTCCCACGAGCAGTACTTC. Translation: CASSESTGNSHEQYF.

The table lists this clone with a count of one. The rearrangement links TRBV7-6 to TRBJ2-7; D unresolved. This CDR3 contains 13 residues. Germline loops: CDR1 SGHVS, CDR2 FNYEAQ. V was cut by 5 bases and J by 2 bases, with 10 bases left in between. CDR3 bases: TGTGCCAGCAGCGCCGACGGACCCTACGAGCAGTACTTC. Protein product: CASSADGPYEQYF.

The chain recombines TRBV18 with TRBJ2-7, with D unresolved. The CDR3 is 13 residues long. Trimming shortened V by 1 base and J by 3 bases, and 7 bases separated the two germline ends. Germline values: CDR1 KGHSH, CDR2 LQKENI. CDR3 sequence: CASSPREVYEQYF. The DNA for the CDR3 is TGTGCCAGCTCACCACGAGAAGTCTACGAGCAGTACTTC.

The count of this clone is one. The chain is built from TRBV10-3 and TRBJ2-5; TRBD1 matches at 7 bases. Trimming at V came to 11 bases and at J to 1 base, leaving 7 bases not matched to a gene. Germline values: CDR1 ENHRY, CDR2 SYGVKD. CDR3 length equals 13 residues. CDR3 in amino acids: CAARGRSQETQYF. CDR3 nucleotides: TGTGCCGCTAGGGGGCGGAGCCAAGAGACCCAGTACTTC.

The chain links TRBV5-5 to TRBJ2-2; TRBD2 agrees at 9 bases. Germline V gives CDR1 SGHKS, CDR2 YYEKEE (reference sequence). The V and J ends lost 4 bases and 7 bases, in that order; junction bases with no gene match: 2. The CDR3 runs to 13 residues. This CDR3 reads CASSQTSGGELFF. CDR3 bases: TGTGCCAGCAGCCAGACTAGCGGCGGGGAGCTGTTTTTT.

V gene TRBV3-1 (or the pseudogene TRBV3-2) combines with J gene TRBJ2-7; the D is unclear. The CDR3 extends over 15 amino acids. Deletions cut 0 bases from V and 2 bases from J, with 11 bases between. In germline, CDR1 is LGHDT, CDR2 YNNKEL (reference sequence). DNA for the CDR3: TGTGCCAGCAGCCAAGATCTAGTTGTCGCCTACGAGCAGTACTTC. Its protein product is CASSQDLVVAYEQYF.

This chain joins TRBV7-6 and TRBJ2-1; no clear D. The CDR3 consists of 16 residues. From germline, CDR1 is SGHVS and CDR2 FNYEAQ. Trimming removed 4 bases at V and 4 bases at J, with 17 bases between. CDR3 DNA: TGTGCCAGCAGCTCCGGACCGACTTCGTTTTACAATGAGCAGTTCTTC. Translating it yields CASSSGPTSFYNEQFF. The variable domain in full, with the rest retrieved from reference TRBV7-6 and TRBJ2-1, is GAGVSQSPRYKVTKRGQDVALRCDPISGHVSLYWYRQALGQGPEFLTYFNYEAQQDKSGLPNDRFSAERPEGSISTLTIQRTEQRDSAMYRCASSSGPTSFYNEQFFGPGTRLTVL.

This chain links TRBV3-1 (or the pseudogene TRBV3-2) with TRBJ2-7; unclear D gene. This CDR3 is built from 14 residues. V was trimmed by 1 base and J by 3 bases, leaving 10 bases between them. From germline, CDR1 is LGHDT and CDR2 YNNKEL (reference sequence). CDR3 sequence (DNA): TGTGCCAGCAGCCAAGCCAAGGGCCTCTACGAGCAGTACTTC. The encoded protein is CASSQAKGLYEQYF.

V is TRBV5-4 and J is TRBJ2-2, with D uncertain. Germline V gene lookup returns CDR1 SGHNT and CDR2 YYREEE (reference sequence). The CDR3 has 13 residues. The V gene lost 1 base and the J gene lost 8 bases, with 9 bases spanning the gap. The CDR3 DNA follows: TGTGCCAGCAGCTTGTATCCTGGTGGGGAGCTGTTTTTT. Amino acid sequence: CASSLYPGGELFF. Together with reference TRBV5-4 and TRBJ2-2, the CDR3 gives the full variable domain: ETGVTQSPTHLIKTRGQQVTLRCSSQSGHNTVSWYQQALGQGPQFIFQYYREEENGRGNFPPRFSGLQFPNYSSELNVNALELDDSALYLCASSLYPGGELFFGEGSRLTVL.